The source of this T cell receptor beta chain is a study of CD8+ T cells in alopecia areata. Once RNA had been extracted, it was reverse transcribed into cDNA to act as the sequencing template. Method: immunoSEQ multiplex PCR; TCRdb's copy keeps in-frame clones and lacks some. The profile covers around 120,000 clones, with roughly 55% appearing a single time and 4.5% to 6% taken by the ten largest. Treatment noted: oral pan-JAK inhibitor, 5-10 mg twice daily. The sequence was collected from a human donor with alopecia areata. The sample was CD4+ T cells sorted from blood, taken at week 4, from a patient treated with tofacitinib.

For the CDR3, the DNA is TGCAGCGTTGTTCAGACAGATGAAAAACTGTTTTTT. This translates into CSVVQTDEKLFF. The V gene is TRBV29-1, the J gene TRBJ1-4; perhaps TRBD1 as D (5 bases). Germline V gene data show CDR1 as SQVTM and CDR2 as ANQGSEA. V was pared by 4 bases and J by 6 bases, with 9 bases between. CDR3 length: 12 amino acids.